What follows are 11 T cell receptor beta chains derived from one specimen sequenced in a study of early T cells in non-severe SARS-CoV-2 infection. MiXCR, applied by TCRdb to the 5' RACE reads, yields one record per CDR3 protein. The sample lists some 110,000 distinct CDR3 sequences; just under 15% were seen once. Input material: whole blood. The receptor set was obtained from an adult who was a healthcare worker with PCR-confirmed SARS-CoV-2 infection or an uninfected control (not recorded which).

The rearrangement joins TRBV3-1 to TRBJ1-1; D is undetermined. Trimming cost V 3 bases and J 1 base, with 6 bases left between them. There are 13 residues in the CDR3. Germline V gives CDR1 LGHDT, CDR2 YNNKEL (reference sequence). CDR3 DNA sequence: TGTGCCAGCAGCCAGAGACCGAACACTGAAGCTTTCTTT. Amino acid sequence: CASSQRPNTEAFF.

This clonotype has more than one count but fewer than ten. V and J are TRBV4-1 and TRBJ2-7; D is possibly TRBD2 (5 bases). This CDR3 is built from 14 residues. The V end lost 4 bases, the J end lost 3 bases, and 13 bases lay between the germline ends. The germline gives CDR1 MGHRA, CDR2 YSYEKL. CDR3 DNA sequence: TGCGCCAGCAGCCGGATTGAGGGTATCTACGAGCAGTACTTC. The encoded protein is CASSRIEGIYEQYF.

This clonotype was detected ten times or more. The J gene is TRBJ2-3, the V gene TRBV27, with a weak D call TRBD1 (6 bases). Trimming left V 4 bases short and J 7 bases short, with 15 bases between. The CDR3 consists of 14 residues. Germline V lookup: CDR1 MNHEY, CDR2 SMNVEV (reference sequence). The CDR3 spells CASSSTPQGNTQYF. The DNA for the CDR3 is TGTGCCAGCAGTTCGACCCCACAGGGAAATACGCAGTATTTT.

This chain uses TRBV6-6 with TRBJ1-2; D not certain. The CDR3 length is 12 residues. Per the germline V gene, CDR1 is MNHNY and CDR2 is SVGAGI (reference sequence). Trimming pared 6 bases from V and 4 bases from J, leaving 9 bases between. CDR3 nucleotide sequence: TGTGCCAGCAGCCCGCTCCGCTATGGCTACACCTTC. Translation: CASSPLRYGYTF.

Only a few counts were recorded for this clonotype. The chain combines TRBV18 with TRBJ1-1, with a possible D match to TRBD1 (5 bases). In germline, CDR1 is KGHSH, CDR2 LQKENI. The CDR3 spans 14 residues. Trimming took off 3 bases at V and 5 bases at J, with 13 bases between the two ends. CDR3 protein: CASSPDSGGTEAFF. The DNA for the CDR3 is TGTGCCAGCTCACCGGACTCGGGGGGTACTGAAGCTTTCTTT.

J is TRBJ1-4 and V is TRBV29-1; 9 bases map to TRBD1. Trimming at V came to 7 bases and at J to 0 bases, leaving 6 bases not matched to a gene. This CDR3 is built from 15 residues. Germline V gene sequence: CDR1 SQVTM, CDR2 ANQGSEA. The chain's CDR3 is CSGRGQGATNEKLFF. CDR3 DNA sequence: TGCAGCGGCCGGGGACAGGGTGCAACTAATGAAAAACTGTTTTTT.

This clonotype was counted ten times or more. This chain links TRBV6-4 with TRBJ2-6; D ambiguous. The germline CDR1 and CDR2 sequences are MRHNA and SNTAGT. The CDR3 extends over 14 amino acids. V was trimmed by 7 bases and J by 2 bases, leaving 9 bases between them. The CDR3 protein is CASKVQAGANVLTF. The CDR3 bases are TGTGCCAGCAAAGTTCAAGCTGGGGCCAACGTCCTGACTTTC.

This clonotype was detected a few times. This chain joins TRBV6-1 and TRBJ1-2, with 8 bases aligning to TRBD1. Germline trimming cut 3 bases from V and 8 bases from J; bases unmatched to any gene: 11. Germline CDR1 is MNHNS and CDR2 is SASEGT. The CDR3 loop spans 15 amino acids. In DNA form, the CDR3 reads TGTGCCAGCAGTGAGAACTCCTGGACAGGGCACGGCTACACCTTC. Protein: CASSENSWTGHGYTF.

The V and J genes are TRBV12-3 or TRBV12-4 and TRBJ1-2; D gene unclear. Deletions cut 6 bases from V and 1 base from J, with 9 bases between. The CDR3 extends over 13 amino acids. The CDR3 protein is CASRAEDNYGYTF. CDR3 nucleotide sequence: TGTGCCAGCAGGGCAGAGGATAACTATGGCTACACCTTC.

This clonotype has a handful of counts. Its ends do not fully match the called genes, so a read error is possible. The chain combines TRBV24-1 with TRBJ2-1, with 9 bases identical to TRBD2. The CDR3 is 16 residues long. CDR1 is KGHDR and CDR2 is SFDVKD in the germline V gene. CDR3 in amino acids: CATSASSGGSYGEQFF. DNA of the CDR3: TGTGCCACAAGTGCGAGTAGCGGGGGATCTTACGGTGAGCAGTTCTTC.

This clonotype was seen a few times. A junction end diverges from the germline sequence, so it may reflect a read error. The V gene is TRBV10-3, the J gene TRBJ2-7, with 13 bases that match TRBD2. CDR1 and CDR2 from the germline V gene are ENHRY and SYGVKD. The CDR3 consists of 11 residues. The CDR3 nucleotides read TGTGCCATCAGCACTAGCGGGGGGGCCGTATTC. The encoded protein is CAISTSGGAVF.